The following is a T cell receptor (beta chain) sequence with its context. Its antigen is not identified. These data are taken from a study of cytomegalovirus exposure and HLA in healthy donors. Study results and limitations: Reportedly, diagnosis of cytomegalovirus status by the classifier showed high specificity and sensitivity. Common viral pathogens were later found to be apparently linked to several of the most significant clusters.

The V gene lost 5 bases and the J gene lost 3 bases, with 15 bases spanning the gap. CDR1 is SGHTA and CDR2 is FQGTGA in the germline V gene. The CDR3 length is 15 residues. Researchers ran the PCR with 60 Vbeta and 13 Jbeta primers. In the original processing: Approximately 11 million of 70 million to 80 million unique TCR beta chains were shared, per a later count. The data were produced by immunoSEQ multiplex PCR, yet TCRdb's version contains in-frame clones alone and is incomplete. Clonal size and the V and J genes are those of that table, whereas D and trimming came from the DNA. The table lists 150,000 to 200,000 clones, 85% to 90% of them singletons.

The clonotype originates from a woman aged 18-29 years in good health and CMV-seronegative. Sequenced: PBMCs. The chain couples TRBV7-3 to TRBJ2-3, with D maybe TRBD2 (5 bases). Written as DNA, the CDR3 is TGTGCCAGCAGCCTTCTAGCTGGTAGGACAGATACGCAGTATTTT. Translated: CASSLLAGRTDTQYF.